Listed below are T cell receptor beta chains from one sample, sequenced in a study of blood T cells in healthy people across ages. TCRdb passed the 5' RACE reads through MiXCR, listing each CDR3 protein once. In the table there are under 2 million distinct CDR3 sequences, 34% of which are singletons. Sequencing used blood. The receptors come from a woman aged 25 to 45 in good health. The CDR3 runs from the conserved cysteine through the conserved F or W. The order of the fields is V gene, clone size, J gene, D gene, CDR3 protein, CDR3 DNA. The D gene is left open where the match is weak. Clone size is stated in some rows and not others, as once, few, many or a class when expanded.

v_gene: TRBV7-9; abundance: few; j_gene: TRBJ2-5; d_gene: -; CDR3aa: CASSLNDGEETQYF; CDR3nt: TGTGCCAGCAGCTTAAACGATGGGGAAGAGACCCAGTACTTC
v_gene: TRBV20-1; abundance: -; j_gene: TRBJ2-1; d_gene: -; CDR3aa: CSARGAGELYNEQFF; CDR3nt: TGCAGTGCTAGAGGGGCAGGGGAACTCTACAATGAGCAGTTCTTC
v_gene: TRBV30; abundance: few; j_gene: TRBJ2-7; d_gene: TRBD2; CDR3aa: CAWNGGSGLYEQYF; CDR3nt: TGTGCCTGGAATGGCGGGAGCGGTCTCTACGAGCAGTACTTC
v_gene: TRBV7-9; abundance: -; j_gene: TRBJ1-6; d_gene: TRBD1; CDR3aa: CASSHTGGGSPLHF; CDR3nt: TGTGCCAGCAGCCATACAGGGGGTGGTTCACCCCTCCACTTT
v_gene: TRBV29-1; abundance: -; j_gene: TRBJ2-3; d_gene: TRBD2; CDR3aa: CSVASGTSGCTTDTQYF; CDR3nt: TGCAGCGTCGCATCGGGGACTAGCGGGTGCACCACAGATACGCAGTATTTT
v_gene: TRBV7-2; abundance: -; j_gene: TRBJ1-2; d_gene: -; CDR3aa: CASSLGSGDYGYTF; CDR3nt: TGTGCCAGCAGCTTAGGTTCCGGCGACTATGGCTACACCTTC
v_gene: TRBV4-1; abundance: -; j_gene: TRBJ2-3; d_gene: TRBD1; CDR3aa: CASSPTPAGQGTDTKYF; CDR3nt: TGCGCCAGCAGCCCGACGCCGGCCGGACAGGGGACAGATACGAAGTATTTT
v_gene: TRBV25-1; abundance: -; j_gene: TRBJ2-1; d_gene: TRBD2; CDR3aa: CASSPILAPQFF; CDR3nt: TGTGCCAGCAGTCCTATACTAGCGCCCCAGTTCTTC
v_gene: TRBV29-1; abundance: -; j_gene: TRBJ2-7; d_gene: TRBD2; CDR3aa: CSAGTNSYEQYF; CDR3nt: TGCAGCGCGGGGACTAACTCCTACGAGCAGTACTTC
v_gene: TRBV4-2; abundance: -; j_gene: TRBJ2-3; d_gene: -; CDR3aa: CASSQVGDGDTQYF; CDR3nt: TGTGCCAGCAGCCAAGTAGGGGATGGAGATACGCAGTATTTT
v_gene: TRBV4-1; abundance: -; j_gene: TRBJ2-7; d_gene: -; CDR3aa: CASSHLMTGSYEQYF; CDR3nt: TGCGCCAGCAGCCATCTCATGACTGGGTCCTACGAGCAGTACTTC
v_gene: TRBV6-1; abundance: -; j_gene: TRBJ2-3; d_gene: -; CDR3aa: CASSDRKGPTDTQYF; CDR3nt: TGTGCCAGCAGTGATCGGAAGGGGCCCACAGATACGCAGTATTTT
v_gene: TRBV30; abundance: few; j_gene: TRBJ2-3; d_gene: -; CDR3aa: CAWSTLWGSVDTDTQYF; CDR3nt: TGTGCCTGGAGTACTTTGTGGGGGTCTGTTGACACAGATACGCAGTATTTT
v_gene: TRBV4-2; abundance: few; j_gene: TRBJ1-5; d_gene: TRBD1; CDR3aa: CASSQVTGDGQPQHF; CDR3nt: TGTGCCAGCAGCCAAGTCACAGGGGATGGACAGCCCCAGCATTTT
v_gene: TRBV2; abundance: -; j_gene: TRBJ1-2; d_gene: TRBD1; CDR3aa: CASSYGLDRAGGYTF; CDR3nt: TGTGCCAGCAGTTACGGCCTGGACAGGGCGGGAGGCTACACCTTC
v_gene: TRBV3-1; abundance: -; j_gene: TRBJ2-3; d_gene: -; CDR3aa: CASSQVNPHLRTDTQYF; CDR3nt: TGTGCCAGCAGCCAAGTGAATCCACATCTACGCACAGATACGCAGTATTTT
v_gene: TRBV18; abundance: -; j_gene: TRBJ2-1; d_gene: -; CDR3aa: CASSPPQDGSEFF; CDR3nt: TGTGCCAGCTCACCACCGCAGGACGGGAGCGAGTTCTTC
v_gene: TRBV7-9; abundance: -; j_gene: TRBJ2-5; d_gene: TRBD2; CDR3aa: CASSYGTSGGAGETQYF; CDR3nt: TGTGCCAGCAGCTACGGGACTAGCGGGGGGGCTGGTGAGACCCAGTACTTC
v_gene: TRBV5-6; abundance: -; j_gene: TRBJ2-1; d_gene: -; CDR3aa: CASSLAQNYNGQFF; CDR3nt: TGTGCCAGCAGCTTGGCACAGAATTACAATGGGCAGTTCTTC
v_gene: TRBV3-1; abundance: -; j_gene: TRBJ1-2; d_gene: TRBD1; CDR3aa: CASSPEGQGASGYTF; CDR3nt: TGTGCCAGCAGCCCGGAGGGGCAGGGGGCTTCTGGCTACACCTTC
v_gene: TRBV28; abundance: once; j_gene: TRBJ2-4; d_gene: TRBD1; CDR3aa: CASSGQGQGKDIQYF; CDR3nt: TGTGCCAGCAGTGGCCAGGGACAGGGGAAGGACATTCAGTACTTC
v_gene: TRBV2; abundance: -; j_gene: TRBJ1-5; d_gene: -; CDR3aa: CASSESPGTQPQHF; CDR3nt: TGTGCCAGCAGTGAATCACCCGGGACACAGCCCCAGCATTTT
v_gene: TRBV12-3/TRBV12-4; abundance: few; j_gene: TRBJ2-6; d_gene: -; CDR3aa: CASRLGQSISGANVLTF; CDR3nt: TGTGCCAGCAGGCTAGGACAGTCGATCTCTGGGGCCAACGTCCTGACTTTC
v_gene: TRBV4-1; abundance: few; j_gene: TRBJ2-5; d_gene: TRBD1; CDR3aa: CASSQTGDRGIQTQYF; CDR3nt: TGCGCCAGCAGCCAAACCGGGGACAGGGGGATACAGACCCAGTACTTC
v_gene: TRBV5-1; abundance: few; j_gene: TRBJ2-4; d_gene: -; CDR3aa: CASSSELNIQYF; CDR3nt: TGCGCCAGCAGCTCAGAATTAAACATTCAGTACTTC